These 8 T cell receptor beta chains share one sample of origin, sequenced in a study of cytomegalovirus exposure and HLA in healthy donors. The PCR made use of 60 Vbeta and 13 Jbeta primers. The assay was immunoSEQ multiplex PCR, and TCRdb's table has in-frame clones only and misses some. The data show some 150,000 clones, approximately 87% seen once. Sequenced input: PBMCs. The source of these receptors is a man aged 35-49 years in good health and CMV-seronegative.

J is TRBJ2-2 and V is TRBV7-2; 7 bases are a match to TRBD1. V shed 2 bases, J shed 3 bases, and the junction held 3 bases outside the gene matches. From germline, CDR1 is SGHTA and CDR2 FQGNSA. The CDR3 contains 15 residues. The CDR3, as DNA: TGTGCCAGCAGCTTAAGACAGGGAGACACCGGGGAGCTGTTTTTT. It encodes CASSLRQGDTGELFF. Full variable domain (rest looked up from reference TRBV7-2 and TRBJ2-2): GAGVSQSPSNKVTEKGKDVELRCDPISGHTALYWYRQSLGQGLEFLIYFQGNSAPDKSGLPSDRFSAERTGGSVSTLTIQRTQQEDSAVYLCASSLRQGDTGELFFGEGSRLTVL.

The rearrangement uses TRBV10-2 and TRBJ2-2, with no clear D. V lost 8 bases and J lost 7, with 11 bases in between. CDR1 WSHSY and CDR2 SAAADI come from the germline V gene. The CDR3 extends over 12 amino acids. CDR3 in amino acids: CASGVLGGELFF. The CDR3 nucleotides read TGCGCCAGCGGAGTCCTGGGCGGGGAGCTGTTTTTT.

This chain links TRBV5-4 with TRBJ2-7; 8 positions match TRBD1. The V gene end was trimmed by 7 bases and the J gene end by 3 bases; junction bases not matched to a gene: 9. Looked up from germline, CDR1 is SGHNT and CDR2 is YYREEE (reference sequence). The CDR3 contains 14 residues. The CDR3 nucleotides read TGTGCCAGCCCGACCCCAGGGGGCTTCTACGAGCAGTACTTC. This sequence encodes CASPTPGGFYEQYF.

CDR3 in DNA: TGTGCCAGCAGCGCCCAGGACAGCCCCCCGGGGGAGCAGTACTTC. This gives the protein CASSAQDSPPGEQYF. The chain carries TRBV7-6 and TRBJ2-7; perhaps TRBD1 as D (6 bases). Germline loops: CDR1 SGHVS, CDR2 FNYEAQ. The V gene lost 5 bases and the J gene lost 7 bases, with 21 bases spanning the gap. CDR3 size: 15 residues.

The genes are TRBV2 and TRBJ2-5; 7 nucleotides agree with TRBD1. The CDR3 has 13 residues. Trimming took 6 bases from V and 1 from J; bases not matched to a gene: 2. The germline V gene has CDR1 SNHLY and CDR2 FYNNEI. This chain's CDR3 is CASSGDSQETQYF. CDR3 bases: TGTGCCAGCAGCGGGGACAGCCAAGAGACCCAGTACTTC.

The chain has TRBV9 and TRBJ2-2; 7 nucleotides match TRBD2. The germline V gene encodes CDR1 SGDLS and CDR2 YYNGEE. The CDR3 runs to 17 residues. J was trimmed by 6 bases and V by 4 bases; bases with no gene match: 15. The CDR3 spells CASSLNIAGLIPGELFF. CDR3 sequence (DNA): TGTGCCAGCAGCCTAAACATTGCGGGACTAATCCCCGGGGAGCTGTTTTTT.

V is TRBV5-1 and J is TRBJ1-6; 12 bases map to TRBD1. V lost 5 bases, J lost 5 bases, and 5 bases stayed unmatched. The CDR3 totals 16 residues. The germline V gene has CDR1 SGHRS and CDR2 YFSETQ. The CDR3 protein is CASSRDRGQNNSPLHF. CDR3 DNA: TGCGCCAGCAGTCGGGACAGGGGGCAAAATAATTCACCCCTCCACTTT.

The rearrangement links TRBV29-1 to TRBJ2-1, with D unclear. Germline assignment: CDR1 SQVTM and CDR2 ANQGSEA. There are 12 residues in the CDR3. Trimming pared 7 bases from V and 6 bases from J, leaving 13 bases between. The CDR3 here is CSAQAQSNEQFF. The DNA for the CDR3 is TGCAGCGCCCAGGCCCAATCCAATGAGCAGTTCTTC.